The T cell receptor (beta chain) described here comes from a study of cytomegalovirus exposure and HLA in healthy donors. Sequenced by immunoSEQ multiplex PCR; TCRdb stores in-frame clones only, minus some. The sample holds 140,000 to 150,000 clones, approximately 88% seen once. Between the trimmed V and J ends, which lost 5 bases and 3 bases, there was a span of 25 bases. The CDR3 length is 19 residues. CDR1 and CDR2 (germline): SGHAT, FQNNGV. The chain is built from TRBV11-2 and TRBJ1-4; possibly TRBD1 for D (6 bases). The receptor was derived from a man aged 18 to 35 in good health and CMV-seropositive. The sequenced sample consisted of PBMCs. CDR3 residues: CASSTGRGFRQGANEKLFF. Written as DNA, the CDR3 is TGTGCCAGCAGCACAGGGAGGGGTTTTCGGCAAGGAGCTAATGAAAAACTGTTTTTT.